These 14 T cell receptor beta chains originate from one sample sequenced in a study of blood T cell repertoires in COVID-19. The protocol was immunoSEQ multiplex PCR, while the TCRdb copy is restricted to in-frame clones and leaves out a portion. The table includes about 240,000 clones, around 86% detected once. The source material was peripheral blood. Every receptor here comes from a woman aged 55-75 years with active or convalescent COVID-19.

This chain links TRBV6-2 or TRBV6-3 with TRBJ2-2, with D hard to call. Looked up from germline, CDR1 is MNHEY and CDR2 is SVGEGT. Between the trimmed V and J ends, which lost 2 bases and 1 base, there was a span of 8 bases. This CDR3 is built from 15 residues. CDR3 in DNA: TGTGCCAGCAGTTACGCCCTAGGGAACACCGGGGAGCTGTTTTTT. Protein product: CASSYALGNTGELFF.

This clone has a single count. The chain carries TRBV11-2 and TRBJ1-6; 9 nucleotides line up with TRBD1. Looked up from germline, CDR1 is SGHAT and CDR2 is FQNNGV. CDR3 length: 16 amino acids. Trimming cost V 0 bases and J 10 bases; bases outside gene matches: 7. CDR3 loop: CASSLDLTGGGSPLHF. The CDR3 coding sequence is TGTGCCAGCAGCTTAGACCTCACAGGGGGCGGGTCACCCCTCCACTTT.

This chain joins TRBV7-2 and TRBJ2-2, with D tentatively TRBD2 (6 bases). The CDR3 consists of 14 residues. CDR1 and CDR2 from the germline V gene are SGHTA and FQGNSA. V was cut by 5 bases and J by 7 bases, with 14 bases left in between. The chain's CDR3 is CASSARDFSGELFF. CDR3 coding DNA: TGTGCCAGCAGCGCCAGGGACTTTAGCGGGGAGCTGTTTTTT.

The chain recombines TRBV19 with TRBJ1-1, with D hard to call. Germline V gene data show CDR1 as LNHDA and CDR2 as SQIVND (reference sequence). CDR3 length: 13 amino acids. Trimming left V 6 bases short and J 5 bases short, with 13 bases between. The chain's CDR3 is CASSRGSGTEAFF. CDR3 nucleotides: TGTGCCAGTAGCCGAGGGTCTGGAACTGAAGCTTTCTTT.

The chain employs TRBV11-3 and TRBJ2-7; D possibly corresponds to TRBD1 (5 bases). V lost 3 bases and J lost 3, with 12 bases in between. CDR1 and CDR2 (germline): SGHNT, YENEEA. The CDR3 has 14 amino acids. The CDR3 coding sequence is TGTGCCAGCAGCTTCTACTCAGACAGCTACGAGCAGTACTTC. Amino acids: CASSFYSDSYEQYF.

This chain links TRBV4-1 with TRBJ2-1; D unresolved. V was clipped by 2 bases and J by 10 bases, with 9 bases between them. This CDR3 spans 12 amino acids. CDR1 and CDR2 from the germline V gene are MGHRA and YSYEKL. Written as DNA, the CDR3 is TGCGCCAGCAGCCAACTCATTGGCGAGCAGTTCTTC. Its translation is CASSQLIGEQFF.

J is TRBJ1-1 and V is TRBV6-2 or TRBV6-3; the D is unclear. The CDR3 runs 15 residues. Germline CDR1 is MNHEY and CDR2 is SVGEGT. Trimming removed 0 bases from V and 4 bases from J, with 12 bases in between. The CDR3 bases are TGTGCCAGCAGTTACTCGGGGAGACGGGGCACTGAAGCTTTCTTT. This sequence encodes CASSYSGRRGTEAFF.

This rearrangement joins TRBV5-1 to TRBJ2-2; 7 bases are shared with TRBD1. The V gene end was trimmed by 4 bases and the J gene end by 0 bases; junction bases not matched to a gene: 3. This CDR3 is 15 amino acids long. CDR1 is SGHRS and CDR2 is YFSETQ in the germline V gene. The CDR3 region is CASSLTGTNTGELFF. The DNA for the CDR3 is TGCGCCAGCAGCCTGACAGGGACGAACACCGGGGAGCTGTTTTTT.

The sample holds one count of this clone. The chain couples TRBV18 to TRBJ2-3, with 8 bases aligning to TRBD1. This CDR3 has 17 residues. V trimming: 2 bases; J trimming: 0 bases; junction bases outside the gene matches: 7. CDR1 and CDR2 from the germline V gene are KGHSH and LQKENI. The chain's CDR3 is CASSPFADRGSTDTQYF. DNA for the CDR3: TGTGCCAGCTCACCATTTGCTGACAGGGGAAGCACAGATACGCAGTATTTT.

The chain combines TRBV3-1 (or the pseudogene TRBV3-2) with TRBJ2-5; D possibly corresponds to TRBD1 (6 bases). The CDR3 consists of 15 residues. The germline V and J ends were trimmed by 4 bases and 2 bases, with 14 bases remaining between them. Germline-derived CDR1 and CDR2 are LGHDT and YNNKEL (reference sequence). In DNA, the CDR3 is TGTGCCAGCAGCCCTCGGACAGCTCTGCAAGAGACCCAGTACTTC. Its protein product is CASSPRTALQETQYF.

The chain employs TRBV24-1 and TRBJ2-7, with 7 bases that match TRBD1. Germline V gene lookup returns CDR1 KGHDR and CDR2 SFDVKD. Trimming at V came to 8 bases and at J to 2 bases, leaving 14 bases not matched to a gene. This CDR3 is built from 16 residues. This chain's CDR3 is CATTRGPGQTTYEQYF. CDR3 nucleotides: TGTGCCACCACCCGGGGTCCGGGACAGACAACCTACGAGCAGTACTTC.

The chain joins TRBV30 to TRBJ2-1; TRBD2 matches 16 bases. Unmatched junction bases numbered 8, after V lost 5 bases and J lost 10 bases. Germline lookup yields CDR1 GTSNPN and CDR2 SVGIG (reference sequence). The CDR3 consists of 15 residues. The CDR3 DNA reads TGTGCCTGGGATTCCGGGACTAGCGGGGGGGGCGAGCAGTTCTTC. Amino acids: CAWDSGTSGGGEQFF. The variable domain in full, with the rest retrieved from reference TRBV30 and TRBJ2-1, is SQTIHQWPATLVQPVGSPLSLECTVEGTSNPNLYWYRQAAGRGLQLLFYSVGIGQISSEVPQNLSASRPQDRQFILSSKKLLLSDSGFYLCAWDSGTSGGGEQFFGPGTRLTVL.

V and J are TRBV27 and TRBJ2-7; 9 positions match TRBD2. The CDR3 runs 14 residues. Looked up from germline, CDR1 is MNHEY and CDR2 is SMNVEV (reference sequence). J was trimmed by 1 base and V by 7 bases; bases with no gene match: 5. CDR3 loop: CASKERGASYEQYF. The CDR3 DNA is TGTGCCAGCAAGGAGCGGGGGGCTTCCTACGAGCAGTACTTC.

This rearrangement joins TRBV27 to TRBJ2-3, with 8 bases aligning to TRBD1. This CDR3 contains 15 residues. With V trimmed by 7 bases and J by 3 bases, 9 bases remained unmatched. The germline CDR1 and CDR2 sequences are MNHEY and SMNVEV (reference sequence). The CDR3 coding sequence is TGTGCCAGCACGCCGGAGGACAGGGTGACAGATACGCAGTATTTT. Residues: CASTPEDRVTDTQYF.